A selection of T cell receptor beta chains follows, all from one sample in a study of blood T cell repertoires in COVID-19. Libraries were prepared by immunoSEQ multiplex PCR; TCRdb keeps only in-frame clonotypes and omits some of them. Of roughly 120,000 clones listed, approximately 80% are singletons. Sequencing was done on a sample of peripheral blood. These receptor sequences come from a man in his 70s with acute or convalescent COVID-19. Both conserved end residues are part of each CDR3. A D gene is named only where the DNA matches it firmly. For some rows the clone size is stated as once, few or many, or as a class when expanded; others skip it.

d_gene,j_gene,v_gene,abundance,CDR3aa,CDR3nt
-,TRBJ2-3,TRBV28,-,CASSSGGSGTDTQYF,TGTGCCAGCAGTTCAGGAGGGTCGGGCACAGATACGCAGTATTTT
TRBD1,TRBJ1-1,TRBV19,-,CASLVTGGGGTEAFF,TGTGCCTCCCTTGTGACAGGGGGAGGGGGCACTGAAGCTTTCTTT
-,TRBJ1-1,TRBV5-1,-,CASSPGRGMNTEAFF,TGCGCCAGCAGCCCGGGGCGGGGGATGAACACTGAAGCTTTCTTT
TRBD2,TRBJ2-5,TRBV11-2,once,CASSLGAGGSETQYF,TGTGCCAGCAGCTTAGGAGCGGGGGGATCGGAGACCCAGTACTTC
-,TRBJ1-1,TRBV6-5,-,CASSYTGRRTEAFF,TGTGCCAGCAGTTATACAGGGCGTAGAACTGAAGCTTTCTTT
-,TRBJ1-1,TRBV7-2,-,CASSRQVNTEAFF,TGTGCCAGCAGTCGACAGGTGAACACTGAAGCTTTCTTT
-,TRBJ2-2,TRBV18,-,CASSRAPTGELFF,TGTGCCAGCTCACGGGCCCCGACCGGGGAGCTGTTTTTT
TRBD1,TRBJ2-7,TRBV5-1,once,CASSLVGTGDYEQYF,TGCGCCAGCAGCTTGGTTGGGACAGGGGACTACGAGCAGTACTTC
TRBD2,TRBJ2-5,TRBV7-7,-,CASSLGLAGEETQYF,TGTGCTAGCAGCCTCGGACTAGCGGGGGAAGAGACCCAGTACTTC
TRBD2,TRBJ2-1,TRBV7-9,-,CASSSSGAPYNEQFF,TGTGCCAGCAGCTCAAGCGGGGCCCCCTACAATGAGCAGTTCTTC
TRBD1,TRBJ2-1,TRBV11-2,-,CASSQDRGMFF,TGTGCCAGCAGCCAGGACAGGGGGATGTTCTTC
-,TRBJ2-7,TRBV5-6,once,CASSLDNSYEQYF,TGTGCCAGCAGCTTGGACAACTCCTACGAGCAGTACTTC
-,TRBJ2-5,TRBV21-1,-,CASSKVLARETQYF,TGTGCCAGCAGCAAAGTCCTAGCGCGTGAGACCCAGTACTTC
-,TRBJ2-7,TRBV15,-,CATSPGQSYEQYF,TGTGCCACCAGCCCTGGACAGTCCTACGAGCAGTACTTC